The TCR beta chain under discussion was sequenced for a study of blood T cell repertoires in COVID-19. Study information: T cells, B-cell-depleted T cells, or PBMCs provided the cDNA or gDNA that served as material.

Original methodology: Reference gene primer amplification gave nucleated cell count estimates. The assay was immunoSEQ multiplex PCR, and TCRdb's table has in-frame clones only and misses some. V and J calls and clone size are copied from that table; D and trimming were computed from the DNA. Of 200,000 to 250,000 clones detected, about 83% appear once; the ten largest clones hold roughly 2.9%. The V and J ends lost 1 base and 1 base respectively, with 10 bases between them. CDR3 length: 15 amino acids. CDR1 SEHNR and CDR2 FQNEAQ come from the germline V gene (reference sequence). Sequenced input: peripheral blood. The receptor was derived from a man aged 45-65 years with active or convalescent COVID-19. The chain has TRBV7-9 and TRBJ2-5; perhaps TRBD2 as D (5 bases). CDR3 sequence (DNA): TGTGCCAGCAGCTTAGGATCGGGGTTCCAAGAGACCCAGTACTTC. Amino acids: CASSLGSGFQETQYF.